The present entry profiles one TCR beta chain with its context. This specimen belongs to a study of blood T cell repertoires in COVID-19. Study information: Acute-phase and convalescent COVID-19 samples originated in the United States, Italy and Spain.

TCRdb's table, derived via immunoSEQ multiplex PCR, lists solely in-frame clones and lacks some. The repertoire consists of 270,000 or so clones, with roughly 88% occurring once and the leading ten covering 3%. V shed 4 bases, J shed 5 bases, and the junction held 10 bases outside the gene matches. This CDR3 has 15 amino acids. Per the germline V gene, CDR1 is SGHRS and CDR2 is YFSETQ. The chain uses TRBV5-1 and TRBJ2-7, with TRBD1 identical over 9 bases. The sequencing input was peripheral blood. The source of this sequence is a woman aged 25 to 39 with active or convalescent COVID-19. The CDR3 coding sequence is TGCGCCAGCAGCGCCCCGGGACAGGGTGAGAACGAGCAGTACTTC. Its translation: CASSAPGQGENEQYF.